A single sample is the source of the 14 T cell receptor beta chains below, sequenced in a study of regulatory T cells in long-lasting Graves disease. Through Arm-PCR of CDR3 regions and iRepertoire HTBI primers, TCR beta libraries were built. Using its own MiXCR run on the multiplex PCR reads, TCRdb lists one record per CDR3 protein. This sample has 250,000 to 300,000 distinct CDR3 sequences, with around 20% found just once. Time point denoted: persistent/refractory GD, antithyroid drugs over 5 years with positive TRAb. There was RNA extracted from PBMCs, and the TCR library was made from it. The sequences come from peripheral blood mononuclear cells (PBMCs), collected when the disease was refractory, from a patient treated with antithyroid drugs. The receptors derive from a female donor with Graves disease.

To note about this clonotype: Relative to the germline gene, one junction end is altered; a read error may explain this. The chain recombines TRBV9 with TRBJ1-6; the match to TRBD1 covers 9 bases. The germline V gene has CDR1 SGDLS and CDR2 YYNGEE. CDR3 length: 14 amino acids. CDR3 in amino acids: CASSQATGGSPLHF. The CDR3 DNA reads as TGCGCCAGCAGCCAGGCGACAGGGGGTTCACCCCTCCACTTT.

Of note for this clonotype: Possible read error: a much larger clone is one base away. This chain uses TRBV27 with TRBJ1-2; TRBD1 aligns across 9 bases. V was clipped by 8 bases and J by 5 bases; unmatched bases: 15. This CDR3 region has 16 residues. The germline V gene encodes CDR1 MNHEY and CDR2 SMNVEV (reference sequence). CDR3 DNA: TGTGCCAGCGGCTATACAGGGGGCGGGCTATCATATGGCTACACCTTC. It encodes CASGYTGGGLSYGYTF.

This clonotype occurred many times. This chain links TRBV7-2 with TRBJ2-5; no reliable D call. The V end lost 6 bases, the J end lost 0 bases, and 11 bases lay between the germline ends. This CDR3 spans 14 amino acids. CDR1 SGHTA and CDR2 FQGNSA come from the germline V gene. The chain's CDR3 is CASRERPYQETQYF. DNA of the CDR3: TGTGCCAGCAGAGAGCGACCATACCAAGAGACCCAGTACTTC. The full variable domain, completed using reference TRBV7-2 and TRBJ2-5, is GAGVSQSPSNKVTEKGKDVELRCDPISGHTALYWYRQSLGQGLEFLIYFQGNSAPDKSGLPSDRFSAERTGGSVSTLTIQRTQQEDSAVYLCASRERPYQETQYFGPGTRLLVL.

A note on this clonotype: Possible read error: a much larger clone is one base away. This chain joins TRBV9 and TRBJ2-5; D call uncertain. The ends were cut back, 5 bases at V and 11 bases at J, with 31 bases in the middle. The CDR3 extends over 17 amino acids. From germline, CDR1 is SGDLS and CDR2 YYNGEE. This CDR3 is CASSLTLPASTNNEQYF. The CDR3 DNA sequence: TGTGCCAGCAGTTTAACCCTACCGGCTAGTACCAACAATGAGCAGTACTTC.

This clonotype was observed at least ten times. The chain recombines TRBV28 with TRBJ2-5, with 16 bases lining up with TRBD2. J lost 4 bases, V lost 5 bases, and 7 bases had no gene match. This CDR3 has 17 amino acids. Germline values: CDR1 MDHEN, CDR2 SYDVKM. The CDR3 is CASSGTGTSGRAETQYF. CDR3 in DNA: TGTGCCAGCAGTGGTACCGGGACTAGCGGGAGGGCAGAGACCCAGTACTTC.

J is TRBJ2-1 and V is TRBV30; 7 positions agree with TRBD1. The junction had 14 bases not matched to a gene; V was cut back by 7 bases and J by 8 bases. Germline CDR1 is GTSNPN and CDR2 is SVGIG (reference sequence). The CDR3 loop spans 14 amino acids. Here the CDR3 DNA reads TGTGCCTTAACCCTAACAGGGGTGGAAGATGAGCAGTTCTTC. This codes for CALTLTGVEDEQFF.

At least ten counts were recorded for this clonotype. The V and J genes are TRBV27 and TRBJ2-1, with 8 bases identical to TRBD1. Trimming took 4 bases from V and 5 from J; bases not matched to a gene: 7. CDR1 is MNHEY, CDR2 SMNVEV, per germline (reference sequence). The CDR3 extends over 15 amino acids. The CDR3 loop is CASSSRWTGNNEQFF. Written as DNA, the CDR3 is TGTGCCAGCAGTTCGAGATGGACAGGGAACAATGAGCAGTTCTTC.

The chain joins TRBV7-3 to TRBJ2-1, with 7 bases lining up with TRBD2. Trimming took 3 bases from V and 5 from J; bases not matched to a gene: 7. Germline lookup yields CDR1 SGHTA and CDR2 FQGTGA. The CDR3 loop spans 15 amino acids. CDR3 protein: CASSFPGTTHNEQFF. The DNA of the CDR3 is TGTGCCAGCAGCTTCCCCGGGACTACCCACAATGAGCAGTTCTTC.

The sample holds a few counts of this clonotype. The CDR3 sequence is CASSLVGSSYNEQFF. Written as DNA, the CDR3 is TGTGCCAGCAGCTTAGTAGGGAGCTCCTACAATGAGCAGTTCTTC. This chain connects TRBV7-2 to TRBJ2-1, with TRBD2 as a possible D gene (5 bases). Germline V gene lookup returns CDR1 SGHTA and CDR2 FQGNSA. The V end was cut by 1 base, the J end by 0 bases, with 7 bases between. This CDR3 region has 15 residues. The full variable domain, completed using reference TRBV7-2 and TRBJ2-1, is GAGVSQSPSNKVTEKGKDVELRCDPISGHTALYWYRQSLGQGLEFLIYFQGNSAPDKSGLPSDRFSAERTGGSVSTLTIQRTQQEDSAVYLCASSLVGSSYNEQFFGPGTRLTVL.

This clonotype came up a few times. V usage is TRBV7-6 and J usage is TRBJ1-5, with D tentatively TRBD1 (6 bases). Trimming stripped 1 base from V and 3 bases from J, with 10 bases between. The CDR3 covers 15 residues. Germline CDR1 SGHVS, CDR2 FNYEAQ. This CDR3 reads CASSLGGGFNQPQHF. The CDR3 DNA reads as TGTGCCAGCAGCTTAGGAGGGGGGTTCAATCAGCCCCAGCATTTT.

V is TRBV19 and J is TRBJ1-1; D may be TRBD1 (5 bases). Germline V CDR1 and CDR2: LNHDA, SQIVND (reference sequence). The CDR3 runs to 17 residues. Trimming stripped 5 bases from V and 2 bases from J, with 21 bases between. Here the CDR3 reads CASSSWGLQKSNTEAFF. The CDR3 DNA is TGTGCCAGTAGTTCTTGGGGCCTGCAGAAGTCAAACACTGAAGCTTTCTTT.

On this clonotype itself: This may come from a read error, since a much larger clone is one base off. The chain joins TRBV18 to TRBJ2-7, with D possibly TRBD2 on 6 matching bases. Trimming pared 3 bases from V and 8 bases from J, leaving 17 bases between. CDR1 and CDR2 from the germline V gene are KGHSH and LQKENI. This CDR3 is 14 amino acids long. The CDR3 coding sequence is TGTGCCAGCTCACCGGAAAGGGGACTGTACAAGCAGTACTTC. Its translation is CASSPERGLYKQYF.

The rearrangement links TRBV7-9 to TRBJ2-5; D is ambiguous. Germline assignment: CDR1 SEHNR and CDR2 FQNEAQ (reference sequence). The CDR3 covers 14 residues. Trimming shortened V by 5 bases and J by 4 bases, and 14 bases separated the two germline ends. In DNA, the CDR3 is TGTGCCAGCAGCCCACGACCAAGTTCAGAGACCCAGTACTTC. Protein sequence: CASSPRPSSETQYF. The full variable domain, in which reference TRBV7-9 and TRBJ2-5 provide the parts outside the CDR3, is DTGVSQNPRHKITKRGQNVTFRCDPISEHNRLYWYRQTLGQGPEFLTYFQNEAQLEKSRLLSDRFSAERPKGSFSTLEIQRTEQGDSAMYLCASSPRPSSETQYFGPGTRLLVL.

This clonotype was found many times. V gene TRBV5-4 combines with J gene TRBJ2-2; 10 nucleotides align to TRBD1. The ends lost 7 bases at V and 7 bases at J; junction bases unmatched: 7. The germline V gene encodes CDR1 SGHNT and CDR2 YYREEE (reference sequence). This CDR3 contains 14 residues. The CDR3 here is CASSGDRGIGELFF. The CDR3 nucleotides are TGTGCCAGCTCCGGGGACAGGGGAATCGGGGAGCTGTTTTTT.